The present TCR beta chain was sequenced within a study of T cells after yellow fever vaccination. The wider study: Low-cell-number fractions underwent preparation using SMART-Seq v4 Ultra Low Input. Study-level findings and limits: Clonotypes found in both CD4 and CD8 compartments made up a small share.

V trimming: 3 bases; J trimming: 4 bases; junction bases outside the gene matches: 6. CDR1 is SGHKS, CDR2 YYEKEE, per germline (reference sequence). This CDR3 is built from 14 residues. This clonotype was counted a few times. Antigen unknown. Template switching with 5'RACE generated the TCR cDNA and added a universal primer site and UMIs. One entry per CDR3 protein, called by TCRdb with MiXCR from the 5' RACE reads. The sample lists around 350,000 distinct CDR3 sequences, 6.2% occurring once. The sequenced sample was PBMCs, obtained 5 days after the yellow fever booster vaccination. The V and J genes are TRBV5-5 and TRBJ1-1; the match to TRBD1 covers 7 bases. This TCR was recovered from a man under 40 who received the YFV17D yellow fever vaccine. In nucleotides, the CDR3 is TGTGCCAGCAGCTGGAACAGGGGTGGCACTGAAGCTTTCTTT. Amino acid sequence: CASSWNRGGTEAFF.